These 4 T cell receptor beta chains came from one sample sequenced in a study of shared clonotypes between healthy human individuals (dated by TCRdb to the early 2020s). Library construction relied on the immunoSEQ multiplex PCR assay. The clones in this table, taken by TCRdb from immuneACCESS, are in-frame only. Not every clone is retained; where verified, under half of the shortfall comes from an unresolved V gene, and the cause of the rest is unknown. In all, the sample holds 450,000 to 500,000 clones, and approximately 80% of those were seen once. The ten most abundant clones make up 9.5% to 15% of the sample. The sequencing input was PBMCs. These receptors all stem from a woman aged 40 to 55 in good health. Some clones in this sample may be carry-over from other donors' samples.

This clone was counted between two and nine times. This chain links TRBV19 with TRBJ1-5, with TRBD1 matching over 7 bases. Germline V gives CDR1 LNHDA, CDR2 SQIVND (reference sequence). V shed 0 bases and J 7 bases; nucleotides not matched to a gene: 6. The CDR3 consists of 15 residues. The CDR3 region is CASSIDEGARQPQHF. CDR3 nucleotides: TGTGCCAGTAGTATAGATGAGGGGGCGAGACAGCCCCAGCATTTT.

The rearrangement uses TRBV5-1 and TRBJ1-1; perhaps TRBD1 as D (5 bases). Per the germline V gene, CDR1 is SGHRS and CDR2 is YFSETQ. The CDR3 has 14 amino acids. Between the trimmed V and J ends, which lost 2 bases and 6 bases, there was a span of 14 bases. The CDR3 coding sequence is TGCGCCAGCAGCTTAGGGGAGATTGGGGCTGAAGCTTTCTTT. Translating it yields CASSLGEIGAEAFF.

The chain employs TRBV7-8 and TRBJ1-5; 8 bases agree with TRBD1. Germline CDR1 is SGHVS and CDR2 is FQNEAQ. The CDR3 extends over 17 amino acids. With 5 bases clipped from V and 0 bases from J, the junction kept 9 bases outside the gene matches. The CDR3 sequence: CASSGPDRGYSNQPQHF. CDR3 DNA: TGTGCCAGCAGCGGCCCCGACAGGGGCTATAGCAATCAGCCCCAGCATTTT.

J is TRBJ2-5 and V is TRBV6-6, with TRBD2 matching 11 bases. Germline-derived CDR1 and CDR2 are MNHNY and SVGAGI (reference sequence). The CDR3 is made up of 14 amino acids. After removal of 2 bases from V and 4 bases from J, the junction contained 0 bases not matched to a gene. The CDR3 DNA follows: TGTGCCAGCAGTTACGGACTAGCGGGAGAGACCCAGTACTTC. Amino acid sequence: CASSYGLAGETQYF.